This T cell receptor beta chain was profiled in a study of OX40 agonist ivuxolimab in advanced cancers. Study background: Dose-escalation cases comprised hepatocellular carcinoma, melanoma, renal cell or head and neck cancer. Participants could have had prior anti-PD-1, anti-PD-L1 or anti-CTLA-4 therapy, and less than 45% had some. Broader study findings: Normalized T-cell clonal expansion was also low in a subset of nonresponders.

The CDR3 is made up of 17 amino acids. Per the germline V gene, CDR1 is SQVTM and CDR2 is ANQGSEA. This clone was counted a few times. Its antigen is undetermined. Germline and junction disagree at one end, which may indicate a read error. Patients had blood sampled at baseline and again on cycle 4 day 1 and cycle 7 day 1. The method was immunoSEQ multiplex PCR; TCRdb's version includes in-frame clones alone and lacks a portion of them. The sample comprises under 45,000 clones, 75% to 85% of which are singletons, and 2% to 3% rests with the top ten. The J gene is TRBJ2-1, the V gene TRBV29-1; no clear D. The source of this sequence is an adult with an advanced solid tumor such as melanoma, head and neck, liver or kidney cancer. The material sequenced was CD4+ or CD8+ T cells sorted from blood, taken in a trial of the OX40 agonist ivuxolimab. The CDR3 protein is CSVEVNEVGGFYNEQFF. In DNA, the CDR3 is TGCAGCGTCGAAGTGAACGAGGTCGGCGGATTCTACAATGAGCAGTTCTTC.